This TCR beta chain emerged from a study of shared clonotypes between healthy human individuals. The donors were all Caucasian adults (living in Nashville, Tennessee). CD4+ cells yielded CD45RA+ naive and CD45RA-negative memory subsets. Study-level findings and limits: It was observed that roughly 4.8% of naive CD4 clonotypes were shared across a few donors. Naive subsets, compared against memory subsets, generally had larger estimated richness values.

Germline assignment: CDR1 GTSNPN and CDR2 SVGIG (reference sequence). The ends were cut back, 1 base at V and 0 bases at J, with 10 bases in the middle. The CDR3 is made up of 15 amino acids. With regard to this clone: The antigen remains unidentified.

The data were produced by immunoSEQ multiplex PCR, yet TCRdb's version contains in-frame clones alone and is incomplete. Of some 2,500,000 clones in the sample, roughly 93% are singletons; the top ten hold 0.36%. The clonotype was recovered from a young man in good health. Some clones in this sample may be carry-over from other donors' samples. Sequencing was performed on naive CD4+ T cells from PBMCs. Subset reported: CD45RA+ positively selected. The chain joins TRBV30 to TRBJ1-5; unclear D gene. In DNA form, the CDR3 reads TGTGCCTGGAGTGGCCTATATCGTAGCAATCAGCCCCAGCATTTT. This gives the protein CAWSGLYRSNQPQHF. Complete variable domain (other parts from reference TRBV30 and TRBJ1-5): SQTIHQWPATLVQPVGSPLSLECTVEGTSNPNLYWYRQAAGRGLQLLFYSVGIGQISSEVPQNLSASRPQDRQFILSSKKLLLSDSGFYLCAWSGLYRSNQPQHFGDGTRLSIL.